This T cell receptor (beta chain) appears in the sequencing data of a study of identifying expanded T cells in peripheral blood. The study's findings and limits: Differentially abundant clones: around 1.2 between replicates, roughly 16 at around 15 days, less than 25 at four. Clone count variance between roughly 2-week samples rose with total template count.

The length of the CDR3 is 14 residues. Per the germline V gene, CDR1 is KGHSH and CDR2 is LQKENI. The V end lost 4 bases, the J end lost 1 base, and 10 bases lay between the germline ends. Assay used: immunoSEQ multiplex PCR; TCRdb lists only in-frame clones, some missing. The table shows 100,000 to 150,000 clones, with 84% occurring only once. No infections or other immune events were documented during collection. A note on this clone: Its antigen remains unidentified.

This clonotype originated in a person between 18 and 70 years old in good health. The chain combines TRBV18 with TRBJ1-1; tentatively, D is TRBD1 (5 bases). The sample consisted of blood. CDR3 sequence (DNA): TGTGCCAGCTCACAGGGGCACACGAACACTGAAGCTTTCTTT. This gives the protein CASSQGHTNTEAFF.